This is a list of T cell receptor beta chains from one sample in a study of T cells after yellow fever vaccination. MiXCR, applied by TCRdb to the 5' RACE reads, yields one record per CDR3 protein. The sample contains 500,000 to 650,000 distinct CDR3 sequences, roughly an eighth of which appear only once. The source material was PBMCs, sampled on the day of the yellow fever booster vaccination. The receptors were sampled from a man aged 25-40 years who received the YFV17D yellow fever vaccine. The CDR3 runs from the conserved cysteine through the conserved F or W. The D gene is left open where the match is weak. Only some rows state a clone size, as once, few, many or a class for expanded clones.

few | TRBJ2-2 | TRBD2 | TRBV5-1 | TGCGCCAGCAGCTCCCCTAGCGGGACCACCACCGGGGAGCTGTTTTTT | CASSSPSGTTTGELFF
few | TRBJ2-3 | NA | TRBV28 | TGTGCCAGCAGTTTACGATCCGGATACACAGATACGCAGTATTTT | CASSLRSGYTDTQYF
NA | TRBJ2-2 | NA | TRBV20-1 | TGCAGTGCTAGAGACCAAGCCTGGAAGGGGGAGCTGTTTTTT | CSARDQAWKGELFF
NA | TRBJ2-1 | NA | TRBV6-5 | TGTGCCAGCAGTTACGCGGGTCTGGGGGAGCAGTTCTTC | CASSYAGLGEQFF
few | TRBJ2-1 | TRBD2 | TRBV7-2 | TGTGCCAGTTTAAGCGGGAGCACCCTCTTGAATGAGCAGTTCTTC | CASLSGSTLLNEQFF
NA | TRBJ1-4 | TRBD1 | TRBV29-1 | TGCAGCGTGATGACAGGGGGCGATGAAAAACTGTTTTTT | CSVMTGGDEKLFF
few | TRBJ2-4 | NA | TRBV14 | TGTGCCAGCAGCCAAGGGCAGCTAAACATTCAGTACTTC | CASSQGQLNIQYF
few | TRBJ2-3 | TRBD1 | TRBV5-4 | TGTGCCAGCAGCTATTCTACGGGACAGTTAACAGATACGCAGTATTTT | CASSYSTGQLTDTQYF
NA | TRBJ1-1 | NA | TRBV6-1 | TGTGCCAGCAGGCCTCGCGATCGCCGGACTGAAGCTTTCTTT | CASRPRDRRTEAFF
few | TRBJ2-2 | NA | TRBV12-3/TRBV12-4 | TGTGCCAGCAGTTTTAGACCTCTCACCGGGGAGCTGTTTTTT | CASSFRPLTGELFF
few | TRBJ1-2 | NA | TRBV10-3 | TGTGCCATCAGTGGAACGAGGGTCTATGGCTACACCTTC | CAISGTRVYGYTF
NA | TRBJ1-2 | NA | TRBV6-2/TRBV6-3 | TGTGCCAGCACCACCCCCGACGGAGAACGTAATGGCTACACCTTC | CASTTPDGERNGYTF
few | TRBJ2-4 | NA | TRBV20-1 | TGCAGTGCTAGATCAGGGGAGTTAGCCAAAAACATTCAGTACTTC | CSARSGELAKNIQYF
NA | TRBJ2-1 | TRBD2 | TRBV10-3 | TGTGCCATCAGAGGAGTCGGGAGGGGGAATGAGCAGTTCTTC | CAIRGVGRGNEQFF
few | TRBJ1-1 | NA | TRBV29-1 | TGCAGCGTGGGGACTGTGGAAGCTTTCTTT | CSVGTVEAFF
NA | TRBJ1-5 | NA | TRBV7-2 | TGTGCCAGCAGCTTGGGGGAACGTCAGCCCCAGCATTTT | CASSLGERQPQHF
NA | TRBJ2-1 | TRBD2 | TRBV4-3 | TGCGCCAGCAGCCAAGAAAGCGGGGGGGGATACAATGAGCAGTTCTTC | CASSQESGGGYNEQFF
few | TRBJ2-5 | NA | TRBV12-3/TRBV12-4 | TGTGCCAGCAGGTTAAGAGACCAAGAGACCCAGTACTTC | CASRLRDQETQYF
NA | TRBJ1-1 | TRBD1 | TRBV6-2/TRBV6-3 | TGTGCCAGCAGCTGGACAGGGGTCTTTAAGAGCGCTGAAGCTTTCTTT | CASSWTGVFKSAEAFF
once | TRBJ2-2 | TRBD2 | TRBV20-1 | TGCAGTGCCCCTGGGGGGTCTAGCGGACCCACCGGGGAGCTGTTTTTT | CSAPGGSSGPTGELFF
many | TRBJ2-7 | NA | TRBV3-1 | TGTGCCAGCAGCCAAGGGGCCTCTTCCGAGCAGTACTTC | CASSQGASSEQYF
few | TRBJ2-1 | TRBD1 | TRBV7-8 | TGTGCCAGCAGCCCCTGGACAGGGGGAGGCAATGAGCAGTTCTTC | CASSPWTGGGNEQFF
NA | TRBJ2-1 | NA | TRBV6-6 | TGTGCCAGCAGTCCTCGAGGGGTTGGGGCCCAAGTCTTC | CASSPRGVGAQVF
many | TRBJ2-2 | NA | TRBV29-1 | TGCAGCGTGGAATTAGCGGCTACCGGGGAGCTGTTTTTT | CSVELAATGELFF
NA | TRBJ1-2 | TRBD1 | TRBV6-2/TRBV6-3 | TGTGCCACCAAAACCCGGGGACAGCTGCTTAACTATGGCTACACCTTC | CATKTRGQLLNYGYTF
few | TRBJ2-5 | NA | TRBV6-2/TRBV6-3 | TGTGCCAGCAGTCGGACCCTCTCAGAGACCCAGTACTTC | CASSRTLSETQYF
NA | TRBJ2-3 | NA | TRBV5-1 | TGCGCCAGCAGCTTGCGCCCCTTTCAGGGACGCACAGATACGCAGTATTTT | CASSLRPFQGRTDTQYF
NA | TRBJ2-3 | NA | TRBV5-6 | TGTGCCAGCAGCTTCCTCCATACGCAGTATTTT | CASSFLHTQYF
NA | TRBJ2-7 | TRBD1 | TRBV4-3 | TGCGCCAGCAGCCAGGGCAGGGGGCTGTCAAGGCTCTCCTACGAGCAGTACTTC | CASSQGRGLSRLSYEQYF
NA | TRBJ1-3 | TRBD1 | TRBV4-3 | TGCGCCAGCAGCCAAGCTGGGGCGGGACAGGTCTCTGGAAACACCATATATTTT | CASSQAGAGQVSGNTIYF
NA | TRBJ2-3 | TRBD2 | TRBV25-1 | TGTGCCAGCAGTGAATATCCGCGGGAGAGGTCAGATACGCAGTATTTT | CASSEYPRERSDTQYF
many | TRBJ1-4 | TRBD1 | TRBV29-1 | TGCAGCGCCGGACAGGTTGAAAAACTGTTTTTT | CSAGQVEKLFF
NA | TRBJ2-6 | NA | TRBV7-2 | TGTGCCAGCAGCCCTAGCCGGGCCAACGTCCTGACTTTC | CASSPSRANVLTF
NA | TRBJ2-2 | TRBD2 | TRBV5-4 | TGTGCCAGCAGCTTGGCATCTAGCGGGAGATATACCGGGGAGCTGTTTTTT | CASSLASSGRYTGELFF
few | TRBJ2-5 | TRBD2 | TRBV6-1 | TGTGCCAGCAGTACGACTAGCGGGAGTTCTAATACCCAGTACTTC | CASSTTSGSSNTQYF
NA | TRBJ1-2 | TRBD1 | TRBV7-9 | TGTGCCAGCAGCTACCGACAGGGAACCGGCTACACCTTC | CASSYRQGTGYTF
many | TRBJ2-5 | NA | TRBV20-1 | TGCAGTGCTCACGACTCAAATGGGGAGACCCAGTACTTC | CSAHDSNGETQYF
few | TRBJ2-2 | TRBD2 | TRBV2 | TGTGCCAGCAGGGGGACTAGCGGGACGAACGGGGAGCTGTTTTTT | CASRGTSGTNGELFF
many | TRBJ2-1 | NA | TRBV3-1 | TGTGCCAGCAGCCCTGGCTCGGGAGAGCAGTTCTTC | CASSPGSGEQFF
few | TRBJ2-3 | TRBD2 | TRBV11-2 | TGTGCCAGCAGCTCACCAATCCTAGCGGGAGTTGGCACAGATACGCAGTATTTT | CASSSPILAGVGTDTQYF
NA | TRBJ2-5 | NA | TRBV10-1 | TGCGCCAGCAGTGATCTAGAAGAGACCCAGTACTTC | CASSDLEETQYF
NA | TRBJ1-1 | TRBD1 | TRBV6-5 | TGTGCCAGCAGTACCCGACAGGGGACCACTGAAGCTTTCTTT | CASSTRQGTTEAFF
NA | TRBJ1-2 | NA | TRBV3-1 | TGTGCCAGCAGCCAAGGGATCATCTATGGCTACACCTTC | CASSQGIIYGYTF
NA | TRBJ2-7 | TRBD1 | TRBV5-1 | TGCGCCAGCAGCGGGTGGACAGGGCCCTCCTACGAGCAGTACTTC | CASSGWTGPSYEQYF
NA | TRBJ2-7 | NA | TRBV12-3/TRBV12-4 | TGTGCCGGCAGGTCGCTAGCGGACAGCTCCTACGAGCAGTACTTC | CAGRSLADSSYEQYF
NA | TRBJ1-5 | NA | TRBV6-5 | TGTGCCAGCAGTTACGGGAGGATGGGGGCGCGGGATCAGCCCCAGCATTTT | CASSYGRMGARDQPQHF
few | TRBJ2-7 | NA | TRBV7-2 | TGTGCCAGCAGCTTAAGGGGCCTCACTAGGGGGTACGAGCAGTACTTC | CASSLRGLTRGYEQYF
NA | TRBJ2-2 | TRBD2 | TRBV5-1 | TGCGCCAGCAGCTCTCCGAAGGGACTAGTCGCCGGGGAGCTGTTTTTT | CASSSPKGLVAGELFF
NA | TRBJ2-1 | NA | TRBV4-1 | TGTGCCAGCAGCCATGGGCTCTTCTACAATGAGCAGTTCTTC | CASSHGLFYNEQFF
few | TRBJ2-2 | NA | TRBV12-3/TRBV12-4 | TGTGCCAGCACCCGCGATGCGGTGAACACCGGGGAGCTGTTTTTT | CASTRDAVNTGELFF
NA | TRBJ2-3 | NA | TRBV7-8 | TGTGCCAGCAGCTCTCATAGGGGAACCTACACAGATACGCAGTATTTT | CASSSHRGTYTDTQYF
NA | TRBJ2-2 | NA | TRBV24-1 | TGTGCCACGGTTTCGGTGAACACCGGGGAGCTGTTTTTT | CATVSVNTGELFF
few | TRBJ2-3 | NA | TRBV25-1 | TGTGCCAGCAGTGAATACCCGGCAGATACGCAGTATTTT | CASSEYPADTQYF
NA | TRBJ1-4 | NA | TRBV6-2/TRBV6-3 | TGTGCCAGCAGTTCCTCCGGGGCGTTGGAAAAACTGTTTTTT | CASSSSGALEKLFF
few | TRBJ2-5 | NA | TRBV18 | TGTGCCAGCTCACCGACATTACAGGGTCGTGAGACCCAGTACTTC | CASSPTLQGRETQYF
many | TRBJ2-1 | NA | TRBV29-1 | TGCAGCGTTGCTTTTGTGGCGGGTGAGCAGTTCTTC | CSVAFVAGEQFF
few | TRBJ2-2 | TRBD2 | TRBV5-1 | TGCGCCAGCAGCCTTAGCGGGAGCACCACCGGGGAGCTGTTTTTT | CASSLSGSTTGELFF
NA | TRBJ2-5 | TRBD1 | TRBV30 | TGTGCCTGGATCCCACCCCCGGGACAGGGATTCCAAGAGACCCAGTACTTC | CAWIPPPGQGFQETQYF
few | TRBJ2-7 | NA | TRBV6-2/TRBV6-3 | TGTGCCAGCACCCAAGACTTGCCCACCTACGAGCAGTACTTC | CASTQDLPTYEQYF